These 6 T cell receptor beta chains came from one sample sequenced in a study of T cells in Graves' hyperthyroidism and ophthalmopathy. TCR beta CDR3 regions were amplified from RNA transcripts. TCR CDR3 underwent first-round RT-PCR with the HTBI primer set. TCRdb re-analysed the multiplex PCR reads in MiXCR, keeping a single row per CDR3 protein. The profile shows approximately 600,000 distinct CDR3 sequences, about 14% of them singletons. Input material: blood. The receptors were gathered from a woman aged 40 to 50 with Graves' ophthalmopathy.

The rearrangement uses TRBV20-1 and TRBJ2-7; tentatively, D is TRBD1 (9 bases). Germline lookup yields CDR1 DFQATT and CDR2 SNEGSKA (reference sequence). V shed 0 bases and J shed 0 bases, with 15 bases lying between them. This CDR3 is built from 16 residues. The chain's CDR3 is CSARDSGTGFSYEQYF. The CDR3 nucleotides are TGCAGTGCTAGAGATAGCGGGACAGGGTTCTCCTACGAGCAGTACTTC.

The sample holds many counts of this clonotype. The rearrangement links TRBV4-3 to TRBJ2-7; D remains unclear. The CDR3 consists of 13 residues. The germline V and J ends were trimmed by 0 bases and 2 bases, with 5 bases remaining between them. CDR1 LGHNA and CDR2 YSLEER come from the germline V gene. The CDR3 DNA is TGCGCCAGCAGCCAAGATCTAGCCTACGAGCAGTACTTC. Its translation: CASSQDLAYEQYF.

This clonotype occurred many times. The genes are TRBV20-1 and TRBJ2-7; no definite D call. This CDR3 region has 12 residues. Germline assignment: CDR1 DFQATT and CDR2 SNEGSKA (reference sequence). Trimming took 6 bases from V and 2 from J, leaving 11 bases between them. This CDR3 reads CSATYLPYEQYF. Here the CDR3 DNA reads TGCAGTGCCACTTATCTACCCTACGAGCAGTACTTC.

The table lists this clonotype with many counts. The CDR3 DNA reads TGTGCCACCCAAGGGGGCAGCAACACTGAAGCTTTCTTT. Translated, it gives CATQGGSNTEAFF. The chain combines TRBV2 with TRBJ1-1, with 7 bases aligning to TRBD1. The CDR3 extends over 13 amino acids. Germline CDR1 SNHLY, CDR2 FYNNEI. J was trimmed by 2 bases and V by 10 bases; bases with no gene match: 7.

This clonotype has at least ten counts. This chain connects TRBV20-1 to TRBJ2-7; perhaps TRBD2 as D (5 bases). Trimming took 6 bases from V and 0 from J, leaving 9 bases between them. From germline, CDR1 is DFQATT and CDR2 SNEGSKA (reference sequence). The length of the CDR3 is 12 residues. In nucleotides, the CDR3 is TGCAGTGCCACCGACTACTCCTACGAGCAGTACTTC. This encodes CSATDYSYEQYF.

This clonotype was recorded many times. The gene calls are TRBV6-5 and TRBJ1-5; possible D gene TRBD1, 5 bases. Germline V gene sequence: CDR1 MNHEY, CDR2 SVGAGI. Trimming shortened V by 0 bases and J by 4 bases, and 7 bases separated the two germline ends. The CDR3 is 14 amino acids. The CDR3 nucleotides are TGTGCCAGCAGTTACTCGGGGGAGAATCAGCCCCAGCATTTT. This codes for CASSYSGENQPQHF.